These 20 T cell receptor beta chains share one sample of origin, sequenced in a study of hypomethylating agent response in myelodysplastic syndrome. Sequenced by immunoSEQ multiplex PCR; TCRdb stores in-frame clones only, minus some. The table includes some 4,500 clones, roughly 84% detected once. The sequenced sample was bone marrow, obtained before or after starting hypomethylating agent treatment for myelodysplastic syndrome (not recorded which). These receptors all stem from a human donor with myelodysplastic syndrome.

This clone was found a few times. This chain uses TRBV4-2 with TRBJ1-1, with D possibly matching TRBD1 (5 bases). The CDR3 extends over 16 amino acids. Germline V gene sequence: CDR1 LGHNA, CDR2 YNFKEQ. V shed 4 bases and J shed 2 bases, with 17 bases lying between them. DNA for the CDR3: TGTGCCAGCAGCCCGGACTCCCGGGACGGCAACACTGAAGCTTTCTTT. This gives the protein CASSPDSRDGNTEAFF.

The chain links TRBV5-1 to TRBJ2-4; TRBD2 is a possible D gene (5 bases). V gave up 2 bases and J gave up 2 bases, with 11 bases separating them. Germline CDR1 is SGHRS and CDR2 is YFSETQ. The length of the CDR3 is 15 residues. CDR3 sequence: CASSFEPGTKNIQYF. The CDR3, as DNA: TGCGCCAGCAGCTTTGAGCCCGGGACCAAAAACATTCAGTACTTC.

The rearrangement links TRBV5-1 to TRBJ2-3, with 9 bases matching TRBD2. The length of the CDR3 is 15 residues. V lost 5 bases and J lost 2; bases outside the gene matches: 6. The germline V gene encodes CDR1 SGHRS and CDR2 YFSETQ. The chain's CDR3 is CASSPTSGLTDTQYF. The CDR3 coding sequence is TGCGCCAGCAGTCCCACTAGCGGGCTCACAGATACGCAGTATTTT.

This sequence joins TRBV4-1 and TRBJ2-3; D may be TRBD1 (5 bases). CDR3 size: 17 residues. Deletions cut 4 bases from V and 0 bases from J, with 17 bases between. Per germline, CDR1 MGHRA and CDR2 YSYEKL. The CDR3 loop reads CASSPQQGPGSTDTQYF. Here the CDR3 DNA reads TGCGCCAGCAGCCCCCAGCAGGGCCCAGGAAGCACAGATACGCAGTATTTT.

The genes are TRBV5-1 and TRBJ1-6; D gene uncertain. Between the trimmed V and J ends, which lost 4 bases and 10 bases, there was a span of 24 bases. The CDR3 covers 17 residues. Germline CDR1 and CDR2: SGHRS and YFSETQ. The CDR3 DNA reads as TGCGCCAGCAGCCAAACAAATACCCCTCCCGGTGAATCACCCCTCCACTTT. Its translation is CASSQTNTPPGESPLHF.

The rearrangement links TRBV18 to TRBJ2-1; a weak D match, TRBD1 (5 bases). CDR3 size: 18 residues. CDR1 and CDR2 (germline): KGHSH, LQKENI. V was cut by 3 bases and J by 3 bases, with 21 bases left in between. The chain's CDR3 is CASSPDLGAGIRYNEQFF. In DNA form, the CDR3 reads TGTGCCAGCTCACCGGACCTAGGGGCCGGAATACGCTACAATGAGCAGTTCTTC.

This sequence joins TRBV6-6 and TRBJ1-1; tentative D call: TRBD1 (5 bases). In germline, CDR1 is MNHNY, CDR2 SVGAGI (reference sequence). Trimming cost V 7 bases and J 1 base, with 13 bases left between them. This CDR3 has 14 residues. DNA of the CDR3: TGTGCCAGCACGGGGCCCGGGGCGAACACTGAAGCTTTCTTT. Translation: CASTGPGANTEAFF.

This chain joins TRBV19 and TRBJ1-5; 7 nucleotides agree with TRBD1. CDR1 is LNHDA, CDR2 SQIVND, per germline (reference sequence). CDR3 size: 16 residues. With 6 bases clipped from V and 1 base from J, the junction kept 9 bases outside the gene matches. CDR3: CASSPPGQISNQPQHF. CDR3 DNA: TGTGCCAGTAGCCCTCCGGGACAGATAAGCAATCAGCCCCAGCATTTT.

The rearrangement uses TRBV5-4 and TRBJ1-2; D might be TRBD1 (5 bases). The CDR3 loop spans 16 amino acids. Between the trimmed V and J ends, which lost 3 bases and 5 bases, there was a span of 20 bases. From germline, CDR1 is SGHNT and CDR2 YYREEE (reference sequence). The CDR3 spells CASSSFEGTRGYGYTF. As DNA, the CDR3 is TGTGCCAGCAGCTCTTTTGAGGGAACCCGGGGGTATGGCTACACCTTC.

The chain recombines TRBV27 with TRBJ2-1; D is undetermined. This CDR3 is 15 amino acids long. Germline V gene lookup returns CDR1 MNHEY and CDR2 SMNVEV (reference sequence). Trimming removed 1 base from V and 0 bases from J, with 7 bases in between. CDR3 amino acids: CASSLYSSSYNEQFF. The CDR3 DNA reads TGTGCCAGCAGTTTATACTCAAGCTCCTACAATGAGCAGTTCTTC.

The chain uses TRBV14 and TRBJ2-6, with D unresolved. This CDR3 is 17 amino acids long. Germline CDR1 and CDR2: SGHDN and FVKESK. V lost 0 bases and J 0 bases, leaving 9 bases between the germline ends. The chain's CDR3 is CASSQDLLNSGANVLTF. Written as DNA, the CDR3 is TGTGCCAGCAGCCAAGACCTACTGAACTCTGGGGCCAACGTCCTGACTTTC.

The chain combines TRBV7-2 with TRBJ2-7, with 10 nucleotides matching TRBD1. Germline values: CDR1 SGHTA, CDR2 FQGNSA. With 4 bases clipped from V and 5 bases from J, the junction kept 2 bases outside the gene matches. This CDR3 is 13 amino acids long. The CDR3 region has the DNA TGTGCCAGCAGCTGGGACAGGGGCGACGAGCAGTACGTC. This codes for CASSWDRGDEQYV.

J is TRBJ1-5 and V is TRBV10-3, with D possibly matching TRBD1 (5 bases). V lost 4 bases to trimming and J lost 3 bases, with 13 bases between them. CDR1 ENHRY and CDR2 SYGVKD come from the germline V gene. The CDR3 spans 15 residues. CDR3 sequence (DNA): TGTGCCATCAGTGGCCCCTCGGGGGACAATCAGCCCCAGCATTTT. This sequence encodes CAISGPSGDNQPQHF.

V usage is TRBV6-5 and J usage is TRBJ2-7, with D tentatively TRBD2 (6 bases). The V gene's germline CDR1 is MNHEY and CDR2 SVGAGI. With 8 bases removed from V and 1 base from J, the gap between germline ends came to 12 bases. There are 13 residues in the CDR3. This CDR3 is CASGRSGSYEQYF. The CDR3 nucleotides read TGTGCCAGCGGACGGAGCGGGTCCTACGAGCAGTACTTC.

In its sample, this clone was seen once. The rearrangement joins TRBV19 to TRBJ1-5, with D possibly being TRBD1 (5 bases). The CDR3 is 15 amino acids. V was clipped by 5 bases and J by 3 bases, with 14 bases between them. Germline CDR1 and CDR2: LNHDA and SQIVND (reference sequence). The CDR3: CASSLLAGVNQPQHF. The DNA for the CDR3 is TGTGCCAGTAGTCTCCTCGCGGGGGTCAATCAGCCCCAGCATTTT.

The gene calls are TRBV21-1 and TRBJ2-1; no DNA check was done on the table's D call, TRBD1. TRBV21-1 is marked as a pseudogene. The length of the CDR3 is 18 residues. Here the CDR3 reads CASSKRKENRDSVNEQFF. DNA for the CDR3: TGTGCCAGCAGCAAACGAAAGGAAAACCGGGACAGCGTCAATGAGCAGTTCTTC.

The chain combines TRBV30 with TRBJ1-2, with D uncertain. Between the trimmed V and J ends, which lost 4 bases and 2 bases, there was a span of 8 bases. The CDR3 runs to 12 residues. Germline-derived CDR1 and CDR2 are GTSNPN and SVGIG (reference sequence). The CDR3 nucleotides read TGTGCCTGGACAGTGACCAACTATGGCTACACCTTC. Protein sequence: CAWTVTNYGYTF.

The V and J genes are TRBV7-9 and TRBJ1-1; 8 bases match TRBD1. This CDR3 comprises 15 residues. Per germline, CDR1 SEHNR and CDR2 FQNEAQ (reference sequence). Germline trimming cut 5 bases from V and 2 bases from J; bases unmatched to any gene: 7. The CDR3, as DNA: TGTGCCAGCAGCAACGGACAGGGAGTAAACACTGAAGCTTTCTTT. Protein sequence: CASSNGQGVNTEAFF.

V is TRBV18 and J is TRBJ1-3; D unclear. The germline V gene has CDR1 KGHSH and CDR2 LQKENI. V dropped 3 bases and J dropped 0 bases, with 9 bases sitting between them. There are 15 residues in the CDR3. The CDR3 DNA sequence: TGTGCCAGCTCACCCGCGGGCCTCTCTGGAAACACCATATATTTT. It is translated as CASSPAGLSGNTIYF. The full variable domain, completed using reference TRBV18 and TRBJ1-3, is NAGVMQNPRHLVRRRGQEARLRCSPMKGHSHVYWYRQLPEEGLKFMVYLQKENIIDESGMPKERFSAEFPKEGPSILRIQQVVRGDSAAYFCASSPAGLSGNTIYFGEGSWLTVV.

This chain links TRBV6-5 with TRBJ1-4; D ambiguous. This CDR3 contains 14 residues. Germline lookup yields CDR1 MNHEY and CDR2 SVGAGI. V lost 9 bases, J lost 8 bases, and 19 bases lay in between. CDR3 amino acids: CASGRIGEGEKLFF. Here the CDR3 DNA reads TGTGCCAGTGGGAGAATCGGGGAAGGAGAAAAACTGTTTTTT.